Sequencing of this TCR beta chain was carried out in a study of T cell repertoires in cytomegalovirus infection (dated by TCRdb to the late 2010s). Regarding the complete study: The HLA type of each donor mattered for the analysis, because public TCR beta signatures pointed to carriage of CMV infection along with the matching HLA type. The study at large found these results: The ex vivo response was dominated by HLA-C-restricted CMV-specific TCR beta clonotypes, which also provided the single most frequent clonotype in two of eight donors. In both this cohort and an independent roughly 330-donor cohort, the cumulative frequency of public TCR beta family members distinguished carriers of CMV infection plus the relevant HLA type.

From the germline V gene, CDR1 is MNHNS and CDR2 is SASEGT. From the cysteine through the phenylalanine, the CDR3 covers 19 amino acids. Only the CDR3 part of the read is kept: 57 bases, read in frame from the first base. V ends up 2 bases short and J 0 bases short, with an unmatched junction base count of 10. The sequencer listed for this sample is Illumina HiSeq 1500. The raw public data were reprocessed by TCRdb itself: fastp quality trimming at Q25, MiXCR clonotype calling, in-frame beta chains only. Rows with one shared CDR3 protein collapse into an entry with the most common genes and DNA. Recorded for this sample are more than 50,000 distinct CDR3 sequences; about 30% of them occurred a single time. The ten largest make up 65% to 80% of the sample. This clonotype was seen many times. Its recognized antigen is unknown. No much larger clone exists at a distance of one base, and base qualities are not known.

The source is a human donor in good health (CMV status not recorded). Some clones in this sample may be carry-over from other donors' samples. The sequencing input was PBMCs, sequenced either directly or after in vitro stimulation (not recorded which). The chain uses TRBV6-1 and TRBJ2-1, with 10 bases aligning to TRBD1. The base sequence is TGTGCCAGCAGTGAACAGGTGACAGGGGGCTTACTCTCCTACAATGAGCAGTTCTTC. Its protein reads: CASSEQVTGGLLSYNEQFF.